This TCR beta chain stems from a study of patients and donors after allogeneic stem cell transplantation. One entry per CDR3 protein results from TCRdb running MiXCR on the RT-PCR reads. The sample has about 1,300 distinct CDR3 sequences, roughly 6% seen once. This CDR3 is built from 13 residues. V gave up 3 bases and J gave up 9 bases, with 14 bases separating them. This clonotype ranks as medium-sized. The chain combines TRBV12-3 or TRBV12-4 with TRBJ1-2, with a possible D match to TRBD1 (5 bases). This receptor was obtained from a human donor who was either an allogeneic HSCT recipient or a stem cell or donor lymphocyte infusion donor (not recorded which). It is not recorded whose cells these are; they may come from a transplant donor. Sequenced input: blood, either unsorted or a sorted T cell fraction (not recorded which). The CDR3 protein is CASSFGQGRRYTF. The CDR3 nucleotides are TGTGCCAGCAGTTTCGGGCAGGGAAGGCGCTACACCTTC.